The entry below gives a single T cell receptor beta chain sequence along with its context. Its antigen is not identified. This specimen comes from a study of liver allograft versus peripheral blood T cells. Study-level background: The authors compared T cell receptor repertoires in transplanted livers with recipients' peripheral blood repertoires. Notes on the study in general: Liver allograft and peripheral blood T cell receptor repertoires reportedly differed.

One entry per CDR3 protein, called by TCRdb with MiXCR from the reads. In the table there are about 16,000 distinct CDR3 sequences, approximately 20% of which are singletons. The CDR3 sequence is 15 residues long. Germline CDR1 MNHEY, CDR2 SMNVEV (reference sequence). Trimming took 8 bases from V and 4 from J; bases not matched to a gene: 12. The TCR comes from a human patient who had a liver transplant. The graft donor may be the source of some T cells. The chain couples TRBV27 to TRBJ2-5; 8 bases map to TRBD1. CDR3 in amino acids: CASGKLTGETETQYF. For the CDR3, the DNA is TGTGCCAGCGGAAAGTTGACAGGGGAAACAGAGACCCAGTACTTC.